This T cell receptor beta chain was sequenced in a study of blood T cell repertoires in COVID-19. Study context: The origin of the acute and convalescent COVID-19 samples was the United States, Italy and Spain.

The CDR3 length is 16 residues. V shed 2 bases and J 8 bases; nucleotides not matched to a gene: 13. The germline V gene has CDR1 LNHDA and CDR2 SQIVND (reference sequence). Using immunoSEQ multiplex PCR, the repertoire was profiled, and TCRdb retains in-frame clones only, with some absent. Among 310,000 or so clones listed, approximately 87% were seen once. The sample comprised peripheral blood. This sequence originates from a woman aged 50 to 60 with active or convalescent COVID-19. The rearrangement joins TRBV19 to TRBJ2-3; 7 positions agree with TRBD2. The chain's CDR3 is CASSIPSGDSVGTQYF. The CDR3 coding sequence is TGTGCCAGTAGTATACCCAGCGGGGACTCCGTAGGTACGCAGTATTTT.